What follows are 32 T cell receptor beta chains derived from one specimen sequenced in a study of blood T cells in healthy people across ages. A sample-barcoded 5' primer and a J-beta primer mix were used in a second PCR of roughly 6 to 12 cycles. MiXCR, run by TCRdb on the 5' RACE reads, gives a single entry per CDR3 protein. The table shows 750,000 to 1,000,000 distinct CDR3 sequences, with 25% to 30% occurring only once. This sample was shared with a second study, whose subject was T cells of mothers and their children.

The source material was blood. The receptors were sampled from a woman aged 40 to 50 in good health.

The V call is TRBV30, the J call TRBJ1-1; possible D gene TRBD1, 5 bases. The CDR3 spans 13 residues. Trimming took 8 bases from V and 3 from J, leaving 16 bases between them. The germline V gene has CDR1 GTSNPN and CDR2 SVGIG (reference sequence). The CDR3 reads CAPGLGGYTEAFF. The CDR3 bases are TGTGCCCCGGGTTTGGGGGGATACACTGAAGCTTTCTTT.

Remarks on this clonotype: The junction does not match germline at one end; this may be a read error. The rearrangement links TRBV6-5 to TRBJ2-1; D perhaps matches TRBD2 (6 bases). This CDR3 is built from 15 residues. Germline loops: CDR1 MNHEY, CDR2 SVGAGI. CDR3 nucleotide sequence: TGTGCCAGCAGCTACTGGGGGGACTCCTACAATGAGCAGTTCTTC. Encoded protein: CASSYWGDSYNEQFF.

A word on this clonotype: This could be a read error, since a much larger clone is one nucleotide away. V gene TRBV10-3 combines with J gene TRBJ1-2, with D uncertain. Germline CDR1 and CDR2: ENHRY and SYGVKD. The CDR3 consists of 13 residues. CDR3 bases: TGTGCCACCAGTGCGGGCCCGGAGTATGGCTACACCTTC. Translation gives CATSAGPEYGYTF.

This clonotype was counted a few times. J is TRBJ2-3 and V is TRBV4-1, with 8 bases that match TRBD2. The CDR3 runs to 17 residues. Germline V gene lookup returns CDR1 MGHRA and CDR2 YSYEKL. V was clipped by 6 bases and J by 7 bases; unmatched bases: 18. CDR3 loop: CASRPAYIGLAANTQYF. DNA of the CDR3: TGCGCCAGCAGACCTGCATATATCGGACTAGCAGCAAATACGCAGTATTTT.

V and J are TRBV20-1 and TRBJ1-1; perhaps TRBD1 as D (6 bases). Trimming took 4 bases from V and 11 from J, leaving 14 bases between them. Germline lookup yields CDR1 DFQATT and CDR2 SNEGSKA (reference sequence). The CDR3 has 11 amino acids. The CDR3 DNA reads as TGCAGTGCTAAGGGGCAGGGGTGGGCTTTCTTT. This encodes CSAKGQGWAFF.

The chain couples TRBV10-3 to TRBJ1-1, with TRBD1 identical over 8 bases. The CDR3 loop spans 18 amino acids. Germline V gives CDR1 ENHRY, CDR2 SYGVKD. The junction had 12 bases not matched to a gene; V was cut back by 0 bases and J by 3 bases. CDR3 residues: CAISESTGALGLDTEAFF. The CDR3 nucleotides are TGTGCCATCAGTGAGTCGACAGGGGCCCTCGGATTGGACACTGAAGCTTTCTTT.

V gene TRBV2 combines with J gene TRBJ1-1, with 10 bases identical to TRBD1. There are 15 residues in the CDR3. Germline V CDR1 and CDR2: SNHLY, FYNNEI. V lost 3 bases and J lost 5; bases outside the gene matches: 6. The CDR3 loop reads CASSDGRDRGTEAFF. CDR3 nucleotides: TGTGCCAGCAGTGATGGAAGGGACAGGGGAACTGAAGCTTTCTTT.

DNA for the CDR3: TGTGCCAGCTCACCACCGCTAGCGGGGGGCGATAATGAGCAGTTCTTC. Translation: CASSPPLAGGDNEQFF. The V call is TRBV18, the J call TRBJ2-1, with 11 nucleotides matching TRBD2. CDR3 size: 16 residues. Germline trimming cut 0 bases from V and 7 bases from J; bases unmatched to any gene: 5. The germline V gene encodes CDR1 KGHSH and CDR2 LQKENI.

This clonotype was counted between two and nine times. The CDR3 DNA reads as TGCAGTGCTAGTATTTTGGGGGGCGCGGGCTACACCTTC. Translation: CSASILGGAGYTF. The rearrangement links TRBV20-1 to TRBJ1-2; perhaps TRBD1 as D (6 bases). The CDR3 spans 13 residues. V was trimmed by 3 bases and J by 8 bases, leaving 16 bases between them. The germline V gene encodes CDR1 DFQATT and CDR2 SNEGSKA (reference sequence).

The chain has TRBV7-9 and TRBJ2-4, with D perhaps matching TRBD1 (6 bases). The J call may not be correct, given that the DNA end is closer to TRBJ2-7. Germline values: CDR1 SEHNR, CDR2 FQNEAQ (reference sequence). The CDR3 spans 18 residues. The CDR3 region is CASSPQGIGIDRSYEQYF. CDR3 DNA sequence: TGTGCCAGCAGCCCCCAGGGGATTGGCATTGACAGATCCTACGAGCAGTACTTC.

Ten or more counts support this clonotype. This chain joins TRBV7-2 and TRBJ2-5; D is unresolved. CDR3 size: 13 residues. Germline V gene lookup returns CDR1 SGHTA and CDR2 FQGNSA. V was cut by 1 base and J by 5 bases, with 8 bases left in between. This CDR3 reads CASSLGERETQYF. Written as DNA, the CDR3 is TGTGCCAGCAGCTTAGGGGAAAGGGAGACCCAGTACTTC.

The CDR3 DNA is TGCGCCAGCAGCCAAGATTCGGGATTCTCCTCCTACGAGCAGTACTTC. Translation gives CASSQDSGFSSYEQYF. The chain uses TRBV4-1 and TRBJ2-7; D may be TRBD2 (5 bases). Trimming removed 0 bases from V and 0 bases from J, with 12 bases in between. Germline loops: CDR1 MGHRA, CDR2 YSYEKL. This CDR3 comprises 16 residues.

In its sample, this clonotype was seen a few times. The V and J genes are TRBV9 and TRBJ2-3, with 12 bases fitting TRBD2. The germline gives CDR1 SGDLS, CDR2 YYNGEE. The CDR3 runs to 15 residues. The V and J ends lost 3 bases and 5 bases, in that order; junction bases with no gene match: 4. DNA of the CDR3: TGTGCCAGCAGCGCTAGCGGGGGGGCTGGAGATACGCAGTATTTT. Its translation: CASSASGGAGDTQYF. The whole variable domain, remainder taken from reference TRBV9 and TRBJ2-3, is DSGVTQTPKHLITATGQRVTLRCSPRSGDLSVYWYQQSLDQGLQFLIQYYNGEERAKGNILERFSAQQFPDLHSELNLSSLELGDSALYFCASSASGGAGDTQYFGPGTRLTVL.

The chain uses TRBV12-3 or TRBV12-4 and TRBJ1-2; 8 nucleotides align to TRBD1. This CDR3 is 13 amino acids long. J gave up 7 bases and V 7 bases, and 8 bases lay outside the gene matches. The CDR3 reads CASTLTDRGGYTF. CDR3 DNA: TGTGCCAGCACCCTAACTGACAGGGGTGGCTACACCTTC.

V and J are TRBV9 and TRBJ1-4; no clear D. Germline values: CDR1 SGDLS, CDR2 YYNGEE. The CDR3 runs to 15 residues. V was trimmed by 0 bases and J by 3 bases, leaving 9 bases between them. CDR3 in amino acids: CASSVGEGSNEKLFF. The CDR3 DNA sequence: TGTGCCAGCAGCGTAGGTGAGGGTTCTAATGAAAAACTGTTTTTT.

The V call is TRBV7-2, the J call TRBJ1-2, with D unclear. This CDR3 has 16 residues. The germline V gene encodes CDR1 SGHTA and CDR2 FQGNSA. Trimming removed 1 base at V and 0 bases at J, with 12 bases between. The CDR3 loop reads CASSLEGGLTNYGYTF. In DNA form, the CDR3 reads TGTGCCAGCAGCTTAGAAGGAGGATTGACTAACTATGGCTACACCTTC.

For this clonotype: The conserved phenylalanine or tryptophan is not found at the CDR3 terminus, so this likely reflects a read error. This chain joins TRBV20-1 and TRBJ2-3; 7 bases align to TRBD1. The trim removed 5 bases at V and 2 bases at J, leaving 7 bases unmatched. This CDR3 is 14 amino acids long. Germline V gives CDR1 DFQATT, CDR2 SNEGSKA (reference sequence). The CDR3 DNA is TGCAGTGCTCCCCTGACAGGGTACACAGATACGCAGTATTTG. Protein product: CSAPLTGYTDTQYL.

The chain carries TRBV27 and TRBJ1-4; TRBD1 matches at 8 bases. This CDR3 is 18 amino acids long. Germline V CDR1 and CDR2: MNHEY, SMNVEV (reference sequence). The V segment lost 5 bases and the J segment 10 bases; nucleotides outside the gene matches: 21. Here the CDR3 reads CASSLRPLTGGVSGKLFF. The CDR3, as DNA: TGTGCCAGCAGTCTCCGTCCACTTACAGGGGGAGTTAGTGGAAAACTGTTTTTT.

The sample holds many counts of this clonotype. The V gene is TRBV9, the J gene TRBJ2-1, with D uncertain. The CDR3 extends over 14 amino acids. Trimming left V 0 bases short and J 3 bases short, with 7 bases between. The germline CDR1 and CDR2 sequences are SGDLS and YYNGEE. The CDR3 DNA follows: TGTGCCAGCAGCGTAGGCTCCGTCTACAATGAGCAGTTCTTC. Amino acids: CASSVGSVYNEQFF.

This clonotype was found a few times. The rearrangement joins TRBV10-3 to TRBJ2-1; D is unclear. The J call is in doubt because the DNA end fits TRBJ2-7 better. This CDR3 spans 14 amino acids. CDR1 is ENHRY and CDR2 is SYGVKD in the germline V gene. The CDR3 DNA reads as TGTGCCATCAGTGACGTCGACTCCTACAATGAGCAGTACTTC. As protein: CAISDVDSYNEQYF.

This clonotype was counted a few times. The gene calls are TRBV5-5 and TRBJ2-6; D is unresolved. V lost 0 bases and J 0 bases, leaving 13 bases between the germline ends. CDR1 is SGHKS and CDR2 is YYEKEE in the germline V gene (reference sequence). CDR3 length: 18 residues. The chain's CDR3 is CASSLAPGVPSGANVLTF. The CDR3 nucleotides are TGTGCCAGCAGCTTGGCCCCGGGTGTCCCCTCTGGGGCCAACGTCCTGACTTTC.

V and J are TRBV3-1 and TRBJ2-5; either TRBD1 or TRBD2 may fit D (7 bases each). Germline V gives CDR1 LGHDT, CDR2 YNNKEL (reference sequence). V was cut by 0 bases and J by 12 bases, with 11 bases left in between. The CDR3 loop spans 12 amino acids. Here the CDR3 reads CASSQDRGGKYF. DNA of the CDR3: TGTGCCAGCAGCCAAGACAGGGGGGGAAAGTACTTC.

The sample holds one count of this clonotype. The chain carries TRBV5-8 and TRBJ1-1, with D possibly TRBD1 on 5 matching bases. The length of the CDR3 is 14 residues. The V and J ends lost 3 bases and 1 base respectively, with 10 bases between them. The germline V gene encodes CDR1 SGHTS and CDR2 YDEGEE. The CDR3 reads CASSSLGANTEAFF. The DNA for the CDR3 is TGTGCCAGCAGCTCACTAGGGGCGAACACTGAAGCTTTCTTT.

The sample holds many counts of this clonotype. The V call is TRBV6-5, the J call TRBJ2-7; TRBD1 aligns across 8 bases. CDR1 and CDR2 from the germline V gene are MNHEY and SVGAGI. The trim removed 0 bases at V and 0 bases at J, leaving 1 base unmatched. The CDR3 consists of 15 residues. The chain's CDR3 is CASSYSDRGSYEQYF. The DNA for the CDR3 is TGTGCCAGCAGTTACTCTGACAGGGGCTCCTACGAGCAGTACTTC.

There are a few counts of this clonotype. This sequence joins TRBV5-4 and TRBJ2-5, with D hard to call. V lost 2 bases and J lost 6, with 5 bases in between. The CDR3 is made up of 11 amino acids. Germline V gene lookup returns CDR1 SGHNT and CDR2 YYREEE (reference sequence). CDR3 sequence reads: CASSFMKTQYF. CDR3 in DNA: TGTGCCAGCAGCTTTATGAAGACCCAGTACTTC.

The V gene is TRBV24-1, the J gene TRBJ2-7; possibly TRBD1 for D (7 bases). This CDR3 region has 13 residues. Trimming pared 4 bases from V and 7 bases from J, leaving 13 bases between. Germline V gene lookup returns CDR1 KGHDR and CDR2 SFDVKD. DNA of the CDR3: TGTGCCACCAGTGAAACCAGGGGGAGGGAGCAGTACTTC. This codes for CATSETRGREQYF.

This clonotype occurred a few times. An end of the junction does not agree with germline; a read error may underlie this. In nucleotides, the CDR3 is TGTGCTAGCAGCTTCGGAGGCACCCGAATCGGTGCCGGGGAGCTGTTTTTT. Its protein is CASSFGGTRIGAGELFF. The rearrangement links TRBV7-7 to TRBJ2-2, with a tentative D call TRBD2 (5 bases). Per the germline V gene, CDR1 is SSHAT and CDR2 is FNYEAQ (reference sequence). The CDR3 contains 17 residues.

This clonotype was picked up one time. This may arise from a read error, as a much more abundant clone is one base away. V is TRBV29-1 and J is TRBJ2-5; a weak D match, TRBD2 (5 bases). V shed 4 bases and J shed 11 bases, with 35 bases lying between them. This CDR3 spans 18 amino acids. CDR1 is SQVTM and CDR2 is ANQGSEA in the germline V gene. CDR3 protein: CSVAGNLPGVQFPNEQYF. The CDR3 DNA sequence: TGCAGCGTTGCCGGGAATCTTCCCGGCGTACAGTTCCCCAATGAGCAGTACTTC.

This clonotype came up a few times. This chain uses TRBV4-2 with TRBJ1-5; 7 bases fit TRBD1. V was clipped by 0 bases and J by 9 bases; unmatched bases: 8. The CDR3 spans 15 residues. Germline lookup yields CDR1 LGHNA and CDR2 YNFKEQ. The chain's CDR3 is CASSQDSQGGRPQHF. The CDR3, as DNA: TGTGCCAGCAGCCAAGATAGTCAGGGGGGGCGGCCCCAGCATTTT.

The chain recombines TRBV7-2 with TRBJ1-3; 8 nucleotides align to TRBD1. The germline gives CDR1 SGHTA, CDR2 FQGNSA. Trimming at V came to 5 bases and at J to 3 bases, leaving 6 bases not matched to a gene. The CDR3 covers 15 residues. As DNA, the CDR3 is TGTGCCAGCAGCGCTTGGACAGGGATTGGAAACACCATATATTTT. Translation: CASSAWTGIGNTIYF.

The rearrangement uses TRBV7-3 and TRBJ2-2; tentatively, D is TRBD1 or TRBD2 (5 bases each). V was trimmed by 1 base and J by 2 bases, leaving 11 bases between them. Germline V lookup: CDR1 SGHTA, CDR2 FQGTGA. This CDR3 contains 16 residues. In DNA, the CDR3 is TGTGCCAGCAGCTTAAATGGGGGATCTAACACCGGGGAGCTGTTTTTT. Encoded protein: CASSLNGGSNTGELFF.

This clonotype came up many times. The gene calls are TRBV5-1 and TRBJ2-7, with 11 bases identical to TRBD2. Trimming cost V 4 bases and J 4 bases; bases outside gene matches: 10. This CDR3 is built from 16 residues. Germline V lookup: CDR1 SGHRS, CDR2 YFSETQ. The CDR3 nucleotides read TGCGCCAGCAGCCGAAAACTAGCGGGGGCACCGTACGAGCAGTACTTC. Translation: CASSRKLAGAPYEQYF.